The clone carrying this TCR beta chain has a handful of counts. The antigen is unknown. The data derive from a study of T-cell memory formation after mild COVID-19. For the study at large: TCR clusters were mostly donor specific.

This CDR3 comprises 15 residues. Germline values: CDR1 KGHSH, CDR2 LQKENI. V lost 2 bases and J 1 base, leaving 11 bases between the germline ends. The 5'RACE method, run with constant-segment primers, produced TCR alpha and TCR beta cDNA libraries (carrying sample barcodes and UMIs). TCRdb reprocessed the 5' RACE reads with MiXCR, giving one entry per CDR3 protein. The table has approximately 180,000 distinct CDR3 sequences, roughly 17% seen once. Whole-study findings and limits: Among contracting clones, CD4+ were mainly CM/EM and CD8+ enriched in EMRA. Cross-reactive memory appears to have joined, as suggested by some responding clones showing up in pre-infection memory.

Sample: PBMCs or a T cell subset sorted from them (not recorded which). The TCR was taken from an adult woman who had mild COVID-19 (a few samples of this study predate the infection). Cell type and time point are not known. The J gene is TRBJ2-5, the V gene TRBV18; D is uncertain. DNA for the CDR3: TGTGCCAGCTCACCAGCCGGCCGAACCCAAGAGACCCAGTACTTC. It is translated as CASSPAGRTQETQYF.